This T cell receptor beta chain was captured in a study of CD8 T cells in ankylosing spondylitis. Making use of molecular barcodes, quantitative 5'-RACE generated TCR beta libraries. In TCRdb, the 5' RACE reads were re-called with MiXCR into one record per CDR3 protein. Of 650,000 to 800,000 distinct CDR3 sequences in the sample, around 20% were seen once. This CDR3 has 17 amino acids. V was cut by 1 base and J by 2 bases, with 16 bases left in between. Germline lookup yields CDR1 MDHEN and CDR2 SYDVKM. Notes on this clonotype: What it binds is unknown.

Study-level points and caveats: Apparently characteristic of ankylosing spondylitis blood was a TCR beta motif (eight highly homologous variants). The disease-linked clones had a CD8+ phenotype and low blood frequencies. Some motif variants had been reported before (in reactive arthritis synovial fluid and blood).

The material sequenced was blood, either unsorted or a sorted T cell fraction (not recorded which). J is TRBJ2-3 and V is TRBV28, with D maybe TRBD1 (5 bases). The source of this sequence is a male donor with ankylosing spondylitis. CDR3: CASSLFQGEADTDTQYF. CDR3 coding DNA: TGTGCCAGCAGTTTATTTCAGGGTGAGGCCGACACAGATACGCAGTATTTT.